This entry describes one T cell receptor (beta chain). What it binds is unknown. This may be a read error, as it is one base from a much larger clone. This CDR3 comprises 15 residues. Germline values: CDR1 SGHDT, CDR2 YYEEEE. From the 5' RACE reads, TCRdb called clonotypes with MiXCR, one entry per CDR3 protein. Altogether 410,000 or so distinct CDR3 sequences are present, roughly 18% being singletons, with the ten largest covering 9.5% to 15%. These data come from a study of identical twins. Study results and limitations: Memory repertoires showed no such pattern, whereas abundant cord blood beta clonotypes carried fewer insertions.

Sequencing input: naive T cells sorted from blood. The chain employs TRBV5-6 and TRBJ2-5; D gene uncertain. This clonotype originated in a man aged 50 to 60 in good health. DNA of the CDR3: TGTGCCCGCAGCAAGAGGTCCGGGCTCCAAGAGACCCAGTACTTC. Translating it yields CARSKRSGLQETQYF. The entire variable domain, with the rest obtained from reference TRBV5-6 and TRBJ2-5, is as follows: DAGVTQSPTHLIKTRGQQVTLRCSPKSGHDTVSWYQQALGQGPQFIFQYYEEEERQRGNFPDRFSGHQFPNYSSELNVNALLLGDSALYLCARSKRSGLQETQYFGPGTRLLVL.